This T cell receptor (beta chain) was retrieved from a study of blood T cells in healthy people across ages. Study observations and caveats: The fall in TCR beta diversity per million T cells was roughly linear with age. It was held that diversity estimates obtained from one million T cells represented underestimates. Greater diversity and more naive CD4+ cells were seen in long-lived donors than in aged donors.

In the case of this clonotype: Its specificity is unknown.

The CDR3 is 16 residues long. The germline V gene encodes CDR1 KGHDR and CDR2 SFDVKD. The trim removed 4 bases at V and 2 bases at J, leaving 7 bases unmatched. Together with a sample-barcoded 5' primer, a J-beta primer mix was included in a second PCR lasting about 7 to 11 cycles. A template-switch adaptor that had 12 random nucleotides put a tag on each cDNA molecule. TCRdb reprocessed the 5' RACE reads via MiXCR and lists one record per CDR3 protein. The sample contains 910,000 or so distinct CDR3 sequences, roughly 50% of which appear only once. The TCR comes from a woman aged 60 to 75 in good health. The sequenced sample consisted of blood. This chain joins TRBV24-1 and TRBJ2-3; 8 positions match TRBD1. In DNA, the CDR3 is TGTGCCACCAGTGACCGGACAGGGCGTATCACAGATACGCAGTATTTT. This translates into CATSDRTGRITDTQYF.